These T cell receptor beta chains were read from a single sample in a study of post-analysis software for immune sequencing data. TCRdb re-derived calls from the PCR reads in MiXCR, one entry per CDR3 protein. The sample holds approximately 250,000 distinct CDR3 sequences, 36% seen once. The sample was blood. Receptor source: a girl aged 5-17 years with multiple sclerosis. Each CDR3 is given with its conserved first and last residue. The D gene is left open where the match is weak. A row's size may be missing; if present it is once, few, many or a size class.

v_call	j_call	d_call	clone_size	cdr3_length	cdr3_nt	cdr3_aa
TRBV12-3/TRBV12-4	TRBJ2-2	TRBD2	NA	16	TGTGCCAGCAGTGTAGGACTAGCGGGAATGACCGGGGAGCTGTTTTTT	CASSVGLAGMTGELFF
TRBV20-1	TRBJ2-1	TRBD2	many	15	TGCAGTGCTGGACGGCTAGCGGGGGCCAACAATGAGCAGTTCTTC	CSAGRLAGANNEQFF
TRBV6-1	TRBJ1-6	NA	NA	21	TGTGCCAGCAGCGAAGTCCAGGGGCCCGACTTGGTTCGATTGTATAATTCACCCCTCCACTTT	CASSEVQGPDLVRLYNSPLHF
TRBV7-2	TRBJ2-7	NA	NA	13	TGTGCCAGCAGCCCGGGGGGCAGGGGCGAGCAGTACTTC	CASSPGGRGEQYF
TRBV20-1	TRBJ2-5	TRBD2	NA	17	TGCAGTGCTAGAGATCCCTGGACTAGCGGGATCCAAGAGACCCAGTACTTC	CSARDPWTSGIQETQYF
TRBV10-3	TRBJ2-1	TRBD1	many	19	TGTGCCATCGGTTCCTGGGACAGGGGGCGCGGGTTAGAGGGATTGGAGCAGTTCTTC	CAIGSWDRGRGLEGLEQFF
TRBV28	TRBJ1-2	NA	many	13	TGTGCCAGCAGTTTCCGCAGGGCGGATGGCTACACCTTC	CASSFRRADGYTF
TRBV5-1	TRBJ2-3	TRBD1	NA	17	TGCGCCAGCAGCAGAAGACAGGGGGGCGGGAGCACAGATACGCAGTATTTT	CASSRRQGGGSTDTQYF
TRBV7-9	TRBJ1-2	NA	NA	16	TGTGCCAGCAGCTCGCAGGGGCTCCAATCGACGGAGGGCTACACCTTC	CASSSQGLQSTEGYTF
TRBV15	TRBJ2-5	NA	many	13	TGTGCCACCAGTCGACTAGGGGAAGAGACCCAGTACTTC	CATSRLGEETQYF
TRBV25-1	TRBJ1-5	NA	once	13	TGTGCCAGCAGTGGGGACCGCAATCAGCCCCAGCATTTT	CASSGDRNQPQHF
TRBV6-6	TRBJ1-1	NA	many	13	TGTGCCAGCAGTTTTACAGGGTTCGCTGAAGCTTTCTTT	CASSFTGFAEAFF
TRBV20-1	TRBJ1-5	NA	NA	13	TGCAGTGCCAACAGGGTAAACAATCAGCCCCAGCATTTT	CSANRVNNQPQHF
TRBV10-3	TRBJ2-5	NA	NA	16	TGTGCCATCAGTCCATTGGGACCCGTGGGTTCAGAGACCCAGTACTTC	CAISPLGPVGSETQYF
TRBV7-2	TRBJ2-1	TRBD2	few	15	TGTGCCAGCAGACTAGCGGGAGGCAGCTACAATGAGCAGTTCTTC	CASRLAGGSYNEQFF